The entry below gives a single T cell receptor beta chain sequence along with its context. The antigen is unknown. Per the original methods: As immunoSEQ supplied junction-only sequences (without quality scores), filtering differed. Repertoires were generated with immunoSEQ multiplex PCR, while TCRdb's copy carries only in-frame clones and drops some. V and J calls and clone size are copied from that table; D and trimming were computed from the DNA. The sample has around 1.1 million clones, 70% to 85% seen once. This sample is drawn from a study of shared clonotypes between healthy human individuals. Study context: Donors consisted of two women and a few men between 18 and 49.

A split of CD4+ cells into CD45RA+ naive and CD45RA-negative memory subsets was performed. Study conclusions and caveats: Genetic and exposure-history diversity was limited by the small donor number.

This CDR3 has 14 residues. The germline V gene has CDR1 WNHNN and CDR2 SYGVQD (reference sequence). Trimming shortened V by 6 bases and J by 7 bases, and 15 bases separated the two germline ends. Sequenced material: memory CD4+ T cells from PBMCs. The subset is: CD45RA-negative fraction. This chain connects TRBV10-1 to TRBJ2-2, with D unclear. The receptor comes from a man in his late teens or twenties in good health. Some clones in this sample may be carry-over from other donors' samples. The CDR3 DNA follows: TGCGCCAGCAGGACCCCCGGAGACGGCGGGGAGCTGTTTTTT. Amino acid sequence: CASRTPGDGGELFF.